Each of the 11 T cell receptor beta chains below was sequenced from the same sample in a study of cytomegalovirus exposure and HLA in healthy donors. 60 Vbeta and 13 Jbeta primers were used in PCR. Generated by immunoSEQ multiplex PCR, the TCRdb table keeps only in-frame clones and is missing some. Of some 86,000 clones in the sample, roughly 83% were seen once. Sequencing used PBMCs. The receptors here all came from a woman aged 40 to 50 in good health and CMV-seropositive.

Turning to this clone: The CDR3 does not close with the conserved phenylalanine or tryptophan, likely indicating a read error. The chain uses TRBV5-6 and TRBJ1-1, with no clear D. The germline CDR1 and CDR2 sequences are SGHDT and YYEEEE. There are 14 residues in the CDR3. The V gene lost 5 bases and the J gene lost 4 bases, with 15 bases spanning the gap. CDR3 sequence (DNA): TGTGCCAGCAGTCCTGTTAATGGCGGCACTGAAGCTTTCCTT. Translation gives CASSPVNGGTEAFL.

This clone has more than one count but fewer than ten. This chain joins TRBV20-1 and TRBJ2-7; D ambiguous. Germline CDR1 DFQATT, CDR2 SNEGSKA (reference sequence). The ends were cut back, 0 bases at V and 6 bases at J, with 6 bases in the middle. The CDR3 extends over 11 amino acids. The DNA for the CDR3 is TGCAGTGCTAGAGACGTCCGCGAGCAGTACTTC. Protein sequence: CSARDVREQYF.

The chain recombines TRBV27 with TRBJ2-7, with 13 bases lining up with TRBD2. Trimming took 8 bases from V and 2 from J; bases not matched to a gene: 12. CDR1 is MNHEY and CDR2 is SMNVEV in the germline V gene (reference sequence). CDR3 length: 17 residues. CDR3 in DNA: TGTGCCAGCCTCTGGGGGACTAGCGGGACGCTAACCTACGAGCAGTACTTC. It codes for CASLWGTSGTLTYEQYF.

The chain employs TRBV18 and TRBJ2-7; TRBD2 aligns across 11 bases. Trimming took 6 bases from V and 5 from J; bases not matched to a gene: 12. Germline CDR1 reads KGHSH; CDR2 reads LQKENI. The CDR3 has 16 residues. The CDR3 region is CASSLPGTSGPNEQYF. CDR3 nucleotides: TGTGCCAGCTCGCTCCCCGGGACTAGCGGCCCCAACGAGCAGTACTTC.

The chain is built from TRBV27 and TRBJ1-2; weak D call: TRBD1 (5 bases). Trimming shortened V by 3 bases and J by 8 bases, and 13 bases separated the two germline ends. The CDR3 is made up of 13 amino acids. The germline V gene encodes CDR1 MNHEY and CDR2 SMNVEV (reference sequence). CDR3 residues: CASSFQGWEGYTF. CDR3 in DNA: TGTGCCAGCAGTTTCCAGGGTTGGGAAGGCTACACCTTC.

The chain couples TRBV30 to TRBJ1-5, with D possibly TRBD1 on 6 matching bases. Germline CDR1 reads GTSNPN; CDR2 reads SVGIG (reference sequence). Trimming took 5 bases from V and 0 from J, leaving 11 bases between them. The CDR3 length is 14 residues. This chain's CDR3 is CAWGTPGSNQPQHF. Written as DNA, the CDR3 is TGTGCCTGGGGGACACCCGGTAGCAATCAGCCCCAGCATTTT.

The chain couples TRBV12-5 to TRBJ2-1, with TRBD2 identical over 9 bases. J was trimmed by 9 bases and V by 4 bases; bases with no gene match: 4. CDR1 is LGHNT and CDR2 is FRNRAP in the germline V gene. The CDR3 has 13 residues. CDR3 nucleotides: TGTGCTAGTGGTTCGAGCGGGGGGTCTGAGCAGTTCTTC. Amino acids: CASGSSGGSEQFF.

V gene TRBV5-1 combines with J gene TRBJ2-5, with TRBD1 identical over 12 bases. V trimming: 4 bases; J trimming: 2 bases; junction bases outside the gene matches: 9. Germline V gene data show CDR1 as SGHRS and CDR2 as YFSETQ. The CDR3 runs 17 residues. The CDR3 nucleotides are TGCGCCAGCAGCCCCGGAGGGACAGGGGGCCTTCAAGAGACCCAGTACTTC. Its protein product is CASSPGGTGGLQETQYF. Full variable domain (rest looked up from reference TRBV5-1 and TRBJ2-5): KAGVTQTPRYLIKTRGQQVTLSCSPISGHRSVSWYQQTPGQGLQFLFEYFSETQRNKGNFPGRFSGRQFSNSRSEMNVSTLELGDSALYLCASSPGGTGGLQETQYFGPGTRLLVL.

The chain joins TRBV7-2 to TRBJ2-7; D is perhaps TRBD2 (6 bases). The CDR3 is 16 residues long. Looked up from germline, CDR1 is SGHTA and CDR2 is FQGNSA. Trimming took off 1 base at V and 0 bases at J, with 13 bases between the two ends. The CDR3 region has the DNA TGTGCCAGCAGCTTAGTAGCGGCACAGAGCTCCTACGAGCAGTACTTC. Its translation is CASSLVAAQSSYEQYF.

V and J are TRBV4-1 and TRBJ1-1, with D possibly being TRBD1 (5 bases). V lost 1 base and J lost 1, with 7 bases in between. CDR1 and CDR2 (germline): MGHRA, YSYEKL. The CDR3 covers 14 residues. The CDR3 region has the DNA TGCGCCAGCAGCCAAGTTGACAGGAACACTGAAGCTTTCTTT. It specifies CASSQVDRNTEAFF.

J is TRBJ1-1 and V is TRBV12-5; perhaps TRBD1 as D (6 bases). The V gene lost 2 bases and the J gene lost 1 base, with 14 bases spanning the gap. The CDR3 runs 16 residues. CDR1 LGHNT and CDR2 FRNRAP come from the germline V gene. CDR3 region: CASGLPSGGRNTEAFF. CDR3 nucleotides: TGTGCTAGTGGTTTGCCCTCTGGGGGCAGGAACACTGAAGCTTTCTTT.